This T cell receptor (beta chain) was identified in a study of CD8 T cells in Susac syndrome. Whole-study results and caveats: The study's TCR sequencing and HLA analysis drew on a certain number of individuals. That number was acknowledged as relatively small.

CDR1 SNHLY and CDR2 FYNNEI come from the germline V gene. With 8 bases removed from V and 12 bases from J, the gap between germline ends came to 20 bases. This CDR3 is built from 13 residues. An amount of RNA that ranged from roughly 0.45 to 1 ug was reverse transcribed with random hexamers. MiXCR, applied by TCRdb to the immunoSEQ multiplex PCR reads, yields one record per CDR3 protein. The repertoire includes approximately 160,000 distinct CDR3 sequences, approximately 93% of them detected once, and more than 0.08% sits in the top ten. Concerning this clonotype itself: Its specificity is not known.

In the multiple sclerosis control group, patients were treatment-naive and had stable or active relapsing-remitting disease. This TCR was sampled from a human donor with multiple sclerosis. Sequencing was carried out using CD4+ T cells from PBMCs. The chain couples TRBV2 to TRBJ2-1; D is unclear. The CDR3, as DNA: TGTGCCAGCCGGCTGATCTCCTCCGGGCTGCAGTTCTTC. This translates into CASRLISSGLQFF. Filled out from reference TRBV2 and TRBJ2-1, the complete variable domain reads EPEVTQTPSHQVTQMGQEVILRCVPISNHLYFYWYRQILGQKVEFLVSFYNNEISEKSEIFDDQFSVERPDGSNFTLKIRSTKLEDSAMYFCASRLISSGLQFFGPGTRLTVL.